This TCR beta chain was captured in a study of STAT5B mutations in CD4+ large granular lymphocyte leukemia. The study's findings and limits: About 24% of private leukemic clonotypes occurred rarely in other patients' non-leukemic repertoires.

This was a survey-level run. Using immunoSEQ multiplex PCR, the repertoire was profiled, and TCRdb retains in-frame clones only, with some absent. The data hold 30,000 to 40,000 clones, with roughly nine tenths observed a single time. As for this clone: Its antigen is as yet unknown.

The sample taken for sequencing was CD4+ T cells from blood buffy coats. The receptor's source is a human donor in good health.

CDR3 coding DNA: TGTGCCAGCAGCCAAATGGGAGACAGACATGGCTACACCTTC. It codes for CASSQMGDRHGYTF. This chain uses TRBV4-2 with TRBJ1-2; maybe TRBD1 (5 bases). The CDR3 spans 14 residues. The germline gives CDR1 LGHNA, CDR2 YNFKEQ. V was shortened by 2 bases and J by 6 bases, with 13 bases between the two germline ends.